The clone carrying this TCR beta chain has just a few counts. Antigen specificity is unknown. The sample originates from a study of T cells after yellow fever vaccination. Study results and limitations: The study found a weaker secondary response that peaked faster, day 5 versus 15. Repertoires sorted by FACS could include abundant clonotypes that are contaminants from the bulk population.

MiXCR, run by TCRdb on the 5' RACE reads, gives a single entry per CDR3 protein. The table records approximately 600,000 distinct CDR3 sequences, about 12% of them present only once. Germline V gene lookup returns CDR1 DFQATT and CDR2 SNEGSKA (reference sequence). The trim removed 6 bases at V and 2 bases at J, leaving 9 bases unmatched. The CDR3 spans 14 residues. The sequencing here drew on PBMCs, taken on the day of the yellow fever booster vaccination. The clonotype was recovered from a young man who received the YFV17D yellow fever vaccine. The rearrangement joins TRBV20-1 to TRBJ2-7, with TRBD2 matching 8 bases. In DNA, the CDR3 is TGCAGTGCCCCTCTCTCGGGAGGGCCCTACGAGCAGTACTTC. It is translated as CSAPLSGGPYEQYF.